What follows are 8 T cell receptor beta chains derived from one specimen sequenced in a study of graft-versus-host responses after intestinal transplantation. Produced via immunoSEQ multiplex PCR; TCRdb's table is partial and in-frame only. The table records 85,000 to 100,000 clones, around 93% of them present only once. No antigen is known for these receptors. This material consisted of unstimulated CD8+ T cells sorted from spleen or lymph node cells, taken before intestinal transplant. These receptors were obtained from a human donor who received an intestinal transplant.

The chain links TRBV5-6 to TRBJ2-3; no clear D. The CDR3 has 14 residues. CDR1 and CDR2 (germline): SGHDT, YYEEEE. The V gene lost 2 bases and the J gene lost 5 bases, with 12 bases spanning the gap. This chain's CDR3 is CASSFALTGDTQYF. DNA of the CDR3: TGTGCCAGCAGCTTTGCCCTCACGGGAGATACGCAGTATTTT. Supplemented by reference TRBV5-6 and TRBJ2-3, the full variable domain reads DAGVTQSPTHLIKTRGQQVTLRCSPKSGHDTVSWYQQALGQGPQFIFQYYEEEERQRGNFPDRFSGHQFPNYSSELNVNALLLGDSALYLCASSFALTGDTQYFGPGTRLTVL.

This chain links TRBV18 with TRBJ2-1; no clear D. Trimming stripped 1 base from V and 7 bases from J, with 8 bases between. The CDR3 contains 13 residues. Looked up from germline, CDR1 is KGHSH and CDR2 is LQKENI. Here the CDR3 DNA reads TGTGCCAGCTCACCACAGACAAGGAATGAGCAGTTCTTC. It is translated as CASSPQTRNEQFF. Combining the CDR3 with reference TRBV18 and TRBJ2-1 gives the whole variable domain NAGVMQNPRHLVRRRGQEARLRCSPMKGHSHVYWYRQLPEEGLKFMVYLQKENIIDESGMPKERFSAEFPKEGPSILRIQQVVRGDSAAYFCASSPQTRNEQFFGPGTRLTVL.

This chain joins TRBV6-1 and TRBJ2-3; the match to TRBD2 covers 9 bases. J was trimmed by 1 base and V by 5 bases; bases with no gene match: 4. This CDR3 comprises 15 residues. The germline V gene has CDR1 MNHNS and CDR2 SASEGT. This CDR3 reads CASSSPSGGTDTQYF. CDR3 nucleotides: TGTGCCAGCAGTTCACCTAGCGGGGGCACAGATACGCAGTATTTT.

This clone was seen a handful of times. The chain recombines TRBV2 with TRBJ2-7; the match to TRBD1 covers 7 bases. This CDR3 has 14 amino acids. J was trimmed by 0 bases and V by 10 bases; bases with no gene match: 9. In germline, CDR1 is SNHLY, CDR2 FYNNEI. In DNA form, the CDR3 reads TGTGCCATCCAGGGACAGAGGAGCTCCTACGAGCAGTACTTC. Its translation is CAIQGQRSSYEQYF.

A single count supports this clone. V usage is TRBV27 and J usage is TRBJ2-7; D is perhaps TRBD2 (6 bases). The CDR3 length is 16 residues. V dropped 2 bases and J dropped 4 bases, with 18 bases sitting between them. Germline V gives CDR1 MNHEY, CDR2 SMNVEV (reference sequence). CDR3 in amino acids: CASSLASGTVQYEQYF. The CDR3 DNA reads TGTGCCAGCAGTTTAGCTTCCGGGACTGTCCAATACGAGCAGTACTTC.

This sequence joins TRBV7-8 and TRBJ2-3; D perhaps matches TRBD2 (6 bases). The CDR3 covers 20 residues. Germline V gene data show CDR1 as SGHVS and CDR2 as FQNEAQ. Trimming shortened V by 1 base and J by 0 bases, and 23 bases separated the two germline ends. The CDR3 DNA reads TGTGCCAGCAGCTTAGAGTCGGGCTACTCTAGCGAGTTAAGCACAGATACGCAGTATTTT. Translating gives CASSLESGYSSELSTDTQYF.

This chain uses TRBV7-9 with TRBJ2-7; D remains ambiguous. The CDR3 is made up of 13 amino acids. The germline V gene encodes CDR1 SEHNR and CDR2 FQNEAQ (reference sequence). V lost 5 bases, J lost 3 bases, and 11 bases lay in between. CDR3 loop: CASSPAPGYEQYF. CDR3 bases: TGTGCCAGCAGCCCAGCGCCGGGCTACGAGCAGTACTTC. The entire variable domain, with the rest obtained from reference TRBV7-9 and TRBJ2-7, is as follows: DTGVSQNPRHKITKRGQNVTFRCDPISEHNRLYWYRQTLGQGPEFLTYFQNEAQLEKSRLLSDRFSAERPKGSFSTLEIQRTEQGDSAMYLCASSPAPGYEQYFGPGTRLTVT.

The chain recombines TRBV28 with TRBJ1-1; D uncertain. Germline CDR1 MDHEN, CDR2 SYDVKM. The CDR3 covers 12 residues. V lost 4 bases, J lost 2 bases, and 5 bases lay in between. In DNA, the CDR3 is TGTGCCAGCAGTTCAGGTAACACTGAAGCTTTCTTT. This translates into CASSSGNTEAFF.